The 8 T cell receptor beta chains reported below all come from one sample, sequenced in a study of OX40 agonist ivuxolimab in advanced cancers. Some clones are missing from TCRdb's copy, which holds only in-frame ones; the method was immunoSEQ multiplex PCR. Of tens of thousands of clones in the sample, about 80% are singletons; the top ten hold 10%. The source was CD4+ or CD8+ T cells sorted from blood, collected in a trial of the OX40 agonist ivuxolimab. The source is an adult with an advanced solid tumor such as melanoma, head and neck, liver or kidney cancer.

This chain connects TRBV7-2 to TRBJ2-1, with D possibly being TRBD2 (6 bases). The germline CDR1 and CDR2 sequences are SGHTA and FQGNSA. This CDR3 region has 16 residues. V gave up 5 bases and J gave up 3 bases, with 17 bases separating them. This chain's CDR3 is CASSQREVPVYNEQFF. Here the CDR3 DNA reads TGTGCCAGCAGCCAGAGGGAGGTTCCTGTCTACAATGAGCAGTTCTTC.

The chain carries TRBV6-6 and TRBJ2-7, with TRBD1 matching 8 bases. Germline V gives CDR1 MNHNY, CDR2 SVGAGI (reference sequence). The junction had 15 bases not matched to a gene; V was cut back by 6 bases and J by 8 bases. This CDR3 spans 15 amino acids. The CDR3 loop reads CASSQTGQGNLKQYF. CDR3 DNA: TGTGCCAGCAGCCAAACAGGACAGGGTAATCTCAAGCAGTACTTC.

This chain connects TRBV6-5 to TRBJ2-2, with 7 bases aligning to TRBD2. Germline V CDR1 and CDR2: MNHEY, SVGAGI. The V segment lost 2 bases and the J segment 0 bases; nucleotides outside the gene matches: 3. The CDR3 length is 16 residues. The CDR3 protein is CASSYGGGPNTGELFF. CDR3 DNA: TGTGCCAGCAGTTACGGCGGGGGACCGAACACCGGGGAGCTGTTTTTT.

The chain recombines TRBV30 with TRBJ2-5; 13 nucleotides agree with TRBD2. Germline V gene data show CDR1 as GTSNPN and CDR2 as SVGIG (reference sequence). After removal of 2 bases from V and 5 bases from J, the junction contained 11 bases not matched to a gene. The CDR3 loop spans 17 amino acids. The DNA of the CDR3 is TGTGCCTGGAGTTACGGACTAGCGGGAGCCGCCCACGAGACCCAGTACTTC. Its translation is CAWSYGLAGAAHETQYF.

V and J are TRBV28 and TRBJ2-1; 10 bases are shared with TRBD2. The CDR3 consists of 16 residues. V lost 0 bases and J lost 6; bases outside the gene matches: 5. Germline V gene sequence: CDR1 MDHEN, CDR2 SYDVKM. DNA for the CDR3: TGTGCCAGCAGTTTATGGTCGACTAGCGGGTTCAATGAGCAGTTCTTC. As protein: CASSLWSTSGFNEQFF. Full variable domain (missing parts from reference TRBV28 and TRBJ2-1): DVKVTQSSRYLVKRTGEKVFLECVQDMDHENMFWYRQDPGLGLRLIYFSYDVKMKEKGDIPEGYSVSREKKERFSLILESASTNQTSMYLCASSLWSTSGFNEQFFGPGTRLTVL.

CDR3 region: CASSLGSGQNTEAFF. DNA for the CDR3: TGTGCCAGCAGTTTAGGGTCGGGGCAGAACACTGAAGCTTTCTTT. The chain couples TRBV28 to TRBJ1-1; D is possibly TRBD1 (5 bases). This CDR3 spans 15 amino acids. Trimming pared 2 bases from V and 1 base from J, leaving 11 bases between. Germline CDR1 MDHEN, CDR2 SYDVKM. Supplemented by reference TRBV28 and TRBJ1-1, the full variable domain reads DVKVTQSSRYLVKRTGEKVFLECVQDMDHENMFWYRQDPGLGLRLIYFSYDVKMKEKGDIPEGYSVSREKKERFSLILESASTNQTSMYLCASSLGSGQNTEAFFGQGTRLTVV.

The chain carries TRBV28 and TRBJ2-3; D gene uncertain. V lost 4 bases to trimming and J lost 1 base, with 9 bases between them. Germline V gene sequence: CDR1 MDHEN, CDR2 SYDVKM. The CDR3 sequence is 14 residues long. The CDR3 sequence: CASSSPPGTDTQYF. CDR3 coding DNA: TGTGCCAGCAGTTCTCCGCCGGGCACAGATACGCAGTATTTT.

V gene TRBV1 combines with J gene TRBJ1-1; the DNA was not compared with TRBD1, the D call given in the table. TRBV1 has pseudogene status. The CDR3 loop spans 15 amino acids. CDR3: CTSSRGQGAHSEAFF. In DNA, the CDR3 is TGCACCAGCAGCAGGGGACAGGGGGCCCATTCAGAAGCTTTCTTT.